This TCR beta chain was recovered during a study of T cells in Graves' hyperthyroidism and ophthalmopathy. RNA transcripts were the template for amplifying TCR beta CDR3 regions. First-round RT-PCR of the TCR CDR3 relied on the HTBI primer set. TCRdb re-analysed the multiplex PCR reads in MiXCR, keeping a single row per CDR3 protein. The sample has fewer than 450,000 distinct CDR3 sequences, approximately 18% seen once; the top ten hold approximately 33%. This clonotype was seen ten or more times. Trimming cost V 10 bases and J 6 bases; bases outside gene matches: 9. Looked up from germline, CDR1 is MNHEY and CDR2 is SMNVEV (reference sequence). The CDR3 extends over 13 amino acids.

Input material: blood. The sequence was collected from a woman aged 25 to 39 with Graves' hyperthyroidism that later progressed to Graves' ophthalmopathy. This rearrangement joins TRBV27 to TRBJ1-5, with 7 bases aligning to TRBD1. In nucleotides, the CDR3 is TGTGCCACTCGCGGGACAGCATCTCAGCCCCAGCATTTT. Encoded protein: CATRGTASQPQHF.